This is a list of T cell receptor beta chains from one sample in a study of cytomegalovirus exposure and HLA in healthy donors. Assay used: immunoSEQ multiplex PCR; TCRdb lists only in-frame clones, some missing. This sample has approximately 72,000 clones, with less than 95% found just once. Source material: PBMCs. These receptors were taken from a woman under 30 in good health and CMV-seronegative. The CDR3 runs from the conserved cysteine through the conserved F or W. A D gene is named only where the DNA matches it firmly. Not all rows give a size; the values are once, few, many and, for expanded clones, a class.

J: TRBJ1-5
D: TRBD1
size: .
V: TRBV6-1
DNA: TGTGCCAGCAGTGGTTACCCGGGACAGGGTAATCAGCCCCAGCATTTT
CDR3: CASSGYPGQGNQPQHF

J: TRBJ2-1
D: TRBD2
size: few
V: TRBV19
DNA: TGTGCCAGTAGGCTAGCGGGGTTCGCCTACAATGAGCAGTTCTTC
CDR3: CASRLAGFAYNEQFF

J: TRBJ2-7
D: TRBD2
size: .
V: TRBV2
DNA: TGTGCCAGCAGTGAAACTAGCGCCCGCTCCTACGAGCAGTACTTC
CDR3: CASSETSARSYEQYF

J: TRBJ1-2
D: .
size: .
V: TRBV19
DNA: TGTGCCGTTCCAAACGGGTTCTATGGCTACACCTTC
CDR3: CAVPNGFYGYTF

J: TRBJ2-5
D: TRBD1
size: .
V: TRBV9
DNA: TGTGCCAGCAGCGCCCAGGGGGCCGCTACCCAGTACTTC
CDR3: CASSAQGAATQYF

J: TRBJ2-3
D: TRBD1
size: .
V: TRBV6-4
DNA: TGTGCCAGCAGTGACACGGGACAGCCAGATACGCAGTATTTT
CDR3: CASSDTGQPDTQYF

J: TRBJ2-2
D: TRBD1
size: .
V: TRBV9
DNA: TGTGCCAGCAGCCCTCCGACAGGGCGAACCGGGGAGCTGTTTTTT
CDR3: CASSPPTGRTGELFF

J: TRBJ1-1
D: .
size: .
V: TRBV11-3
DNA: TGTGCCAGCAGCTTGGCCGACTTGAACACTGAAGCTTTCTTT
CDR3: CASSLADLNTEAFF

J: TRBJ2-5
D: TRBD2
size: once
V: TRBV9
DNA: TGTGCCAGCAGCGCGACTAGCGGGGGGGGGTTTGAGACCCAGTACTTC
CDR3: CASSATSGGGFETQYF

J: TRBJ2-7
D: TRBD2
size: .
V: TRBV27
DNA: TGTGCCAGCAGTTTAGGGCGGGGGGTCTACGAGCAGTACTTC
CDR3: CASSLGRGVYEQYF

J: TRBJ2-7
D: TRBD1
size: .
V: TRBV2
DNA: TGTGCCATCGGGACAGGGGGCAACGAGCAGTACTTC
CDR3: CAIGTGGNEQYF

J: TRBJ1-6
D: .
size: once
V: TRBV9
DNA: TGTGCCAGCAGCGCCTACCAGGGGAATTCACCCCTCCACTTT
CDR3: CASSAYQGNSPLHF

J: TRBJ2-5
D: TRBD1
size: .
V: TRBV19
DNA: TGTGCCAGTAGTATAGGGACAGGGGGATCAGAGACCCAGTACTTC
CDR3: CASSIGTGGSETQYF

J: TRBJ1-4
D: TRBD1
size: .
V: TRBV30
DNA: TGTGCCGGTTTAAAACCGGGACAGGGGAATGAAAAACTGTTTTTT
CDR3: CAGLKPGQGNEKLFF

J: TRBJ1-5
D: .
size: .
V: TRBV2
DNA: TGTGCCAGCACGGGGGAGGTGGGCAATCAGCCCCAGCATTTT
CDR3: CASTGEVGNQPQHF

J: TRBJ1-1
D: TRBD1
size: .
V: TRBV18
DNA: TGTGCCAGCTCACCACCGACAGGGGGCTATAACACTGAAGCTTTCTTT
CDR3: CASSPPTGGYNTEAFF

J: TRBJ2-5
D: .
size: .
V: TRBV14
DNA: TGTGCCAGCAGCCGTTGGGGAAGGGGCGAAAAAGGAGAGACCCAGTACTTC
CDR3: CASSRWGRGEKGETQYF

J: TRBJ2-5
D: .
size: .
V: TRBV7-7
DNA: TGTGCTAGCAGCTCGGACAGACAAGAGACCCAGTACTTC
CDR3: CASSSDRQETQYF

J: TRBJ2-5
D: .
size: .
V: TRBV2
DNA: TGTGCCAGCAGTGAAGTTGGTGCACAAACGGAGACCCAGTACTTC
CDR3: CASSEVGAQTETQYF

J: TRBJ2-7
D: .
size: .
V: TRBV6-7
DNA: TGTGCCAGTGCAGGTGACTACGAGCAGTACTTC
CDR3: CASAGDYEQYF

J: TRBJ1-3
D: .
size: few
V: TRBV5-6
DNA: TGTGCCAGCAGCTTATTTGTGCGAGGGAAACTACGAAACACCATATATTTT
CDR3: CASSLFVRGKLRNTIYF

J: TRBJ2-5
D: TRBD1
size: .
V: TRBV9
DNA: TGTGCCAGCAGCGCAGGACAGGGGTGGGAGACCCAGTACTTC
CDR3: CASSAGQGWETQYF

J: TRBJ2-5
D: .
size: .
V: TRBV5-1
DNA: TGCGCCAGCAGCTTGGGGACTCGAGAGACCCAGTACTTC
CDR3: CASSLGTRETQYF

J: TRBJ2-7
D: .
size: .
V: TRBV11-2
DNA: TGTGCCAGCAGCGATCGGGGGCAGGGGGGAGGAGCCTCCTACGAGCAGTACTTC
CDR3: CASSDRGQGGGASYEQYF

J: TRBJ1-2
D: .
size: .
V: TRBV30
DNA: TGTGCCCGACACAGAATAGGGAGCTATGGCTACACCTTC
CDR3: CARHRIGSYGYTF

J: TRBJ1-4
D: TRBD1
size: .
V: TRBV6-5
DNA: TGTGCCAGCAGTTATGGACAGGGTCGAGAAAAACTGTTTTTT
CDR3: CASSYGQGREKLFF

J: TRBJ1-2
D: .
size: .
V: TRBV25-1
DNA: TGTGCCAGCAGTGATGGCAGGGTCGATGGCTACACCTTC
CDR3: CASSDGRVDGYTF

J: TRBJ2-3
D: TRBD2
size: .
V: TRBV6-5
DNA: TGTGCCAGCAGTTGGTTAAGCGCTAGCGGAACAGATACGCAGTATTTT
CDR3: CASSWLSASGTDTQYF

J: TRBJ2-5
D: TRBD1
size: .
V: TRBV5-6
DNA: TGTGCCAGCAGCCAGGACAGGGGTGAAGAGACCCAGTACTTC
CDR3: CASSQDRGEETQYF

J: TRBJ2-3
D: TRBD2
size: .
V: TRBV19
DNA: TGTGCCAGTAGTCTTAGGACTAGCGGGGTCACAGATACGCAGTATTTT
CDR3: CASSLRTSGVTDTQYF

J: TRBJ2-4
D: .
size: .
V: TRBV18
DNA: TGTGCCAGCTCACCACAGGGGGAGGGGACGACTCCGCACTTC
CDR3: CASSPQGEGTTPHF

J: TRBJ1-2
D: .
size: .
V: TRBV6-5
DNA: TGTGCCAGCAGTTACTCCCCCTCAGGGCGAGGCTACACCTTC
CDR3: CASSYSPSGRGYTF

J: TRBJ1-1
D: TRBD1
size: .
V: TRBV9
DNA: TGTGCCAGCAGCAGACAGGGTGAGAACACTGAAGCTTTCTTT
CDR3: CASSRQGENTEAFF

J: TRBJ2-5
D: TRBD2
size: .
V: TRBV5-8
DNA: TGTGCCAGCAGCTTTCCGCGGGGGTCACAAGAGACCCAGTACTTC
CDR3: CASSFPRGSQETQYF

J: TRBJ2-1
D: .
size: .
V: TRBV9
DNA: TGTGCCAGCAGCGTAGGATTGGGGAGCTCCTACAATGAGCAGTTCTTC
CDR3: CASSVGLGSSYNEQFF

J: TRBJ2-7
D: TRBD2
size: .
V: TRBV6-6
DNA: TGTGCCAGCAGTTACCCCTCGGGAGGTCTCCGCGACGAGCAGTACTTC
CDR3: CASSYPSGGLRDEQYF

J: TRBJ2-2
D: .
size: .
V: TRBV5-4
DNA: TGTGCCGCCGCCAGGTGGGCCGACACCGGGGAGCTGTTTTTT
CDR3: CAAARWADTGELFF

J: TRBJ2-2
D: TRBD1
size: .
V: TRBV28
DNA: TGTGCCAGCAGGTCCCCCCTTGGGGCAGGGGGTCTGAACACCGGGGAGCTGTTTTTT
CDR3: CASRSPLGAGGLNTGELFF

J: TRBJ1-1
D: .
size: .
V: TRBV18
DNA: TGTGCCAGCTCACCTGACTGGCGGGCGAACACTGAAGCTTTCTTT
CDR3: CASSPDWRANTEAFF

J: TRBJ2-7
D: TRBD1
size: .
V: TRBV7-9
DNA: TGTGCCAGCAGCTCAGGGACAGGGGCGAACTTC
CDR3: CASSSGTGANF

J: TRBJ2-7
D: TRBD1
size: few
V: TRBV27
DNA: TGTGCCAGCAGTACCCGGACAGGGATGGTGGACGAGCAGTACTTC
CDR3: CASSTRTGMVDEQYF

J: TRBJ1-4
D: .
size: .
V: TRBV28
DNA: TGTGCCAGCAGTAGGGGGTTGGCTAATGAAAAACTGTTTTTT
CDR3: CASSRGLANEKLFF

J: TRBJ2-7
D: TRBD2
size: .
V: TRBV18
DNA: TGTGCCAGCTCACCTTCTAGCGGGGGGTTAGACGAGCAGTACTTC
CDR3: CASSPSSGGLDEQYF

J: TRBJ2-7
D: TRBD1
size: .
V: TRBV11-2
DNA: TGTGCCAGCAGCTTAGAGCCGACCGGGACAGCAGCTGCCACGGGGTACGAGCAGTACTTC
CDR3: CASSLEPTGTAAATGYEQYF

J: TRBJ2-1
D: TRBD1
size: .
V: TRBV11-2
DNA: TGTGCCAGCAGCCCGCGATGGACAGGGGACAACAATGAGCAGTTCTTC
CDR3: CASSPRWTGDNNEQFF

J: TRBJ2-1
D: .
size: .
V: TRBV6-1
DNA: TGTGCCAGCAGTGAAGGTGGGACTGCTTACAATGAGCAGTTCTTC
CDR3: CASSEGGTAYNEQFF

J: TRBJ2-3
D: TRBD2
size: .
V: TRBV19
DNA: TGTGCCAGTAGTATAGGACTAGCGGGGGGCACAGATACGCAGTATTTT
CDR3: CASSIGLAGGTDTQYF

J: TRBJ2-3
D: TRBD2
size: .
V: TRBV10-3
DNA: TGTGCCATCAGTGACCCCGGGGAGCGGGGAGATACGCAGTATTTT
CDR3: CAISDPGERGDTQYF

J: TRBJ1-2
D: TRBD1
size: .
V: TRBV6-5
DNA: TGTGCCAGCAGTTCACAGGGGGCGCAAAGCTATGGCTACACCTTC
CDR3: CASSSQGAQSYGYTF

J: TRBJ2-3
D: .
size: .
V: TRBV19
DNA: TGTGCCAGTAGTTGGGGTAGCGGAGAATCAGATACGCAGTATTTT
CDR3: CASSWGSGESDTQYF

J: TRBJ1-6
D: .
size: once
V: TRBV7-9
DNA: TGTGCCAGCAGCTCCCAACCCGGCGGGGGGCGGATTTCACCCCTCCACTTT
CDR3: CASSSQPGGGRISPLHF

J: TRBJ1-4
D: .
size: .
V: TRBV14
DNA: TGTGCCAGCAGCCAATGGATCGGGGATGAAAAACTGTTTTTT
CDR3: CASSQWIGDEKLFF

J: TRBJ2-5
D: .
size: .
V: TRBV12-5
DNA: TGTGCTAGTGGTTTGGTACAGGGGGGGCCCCAGTACTTC
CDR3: CASGLVQGGPQYF

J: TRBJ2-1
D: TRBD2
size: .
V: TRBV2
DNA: TGTGCCAGCAAGAAGCGGGGTATATACAATGAGCAGTTCTTC
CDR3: CASKKRGIYNEQFF